This T cell receptor beta chain was profiled in a study of blood T cell repertoires in COVID-19. Study as a whole: Donors in the United States, Italy and Spain gave samples during acute or convalescent COVID-19.

Measured with immunoSEQ multiplex PCR; TCRdb has only the in-frame clones, and not every one. The sample has around 300,000 clones; about 87% are singletons. CDR1 is KGHSH and CDR2 is LQKENI in the germline V gene. The CDR3 spans 15 residues. Losses at the gene ends were 3 bases for V and 3 bases for J; bases not matched to a gene: 2. One Seattle source followed patients from active infection through their disease course. This clone has more than one count but fewer than ten. This TCR came from a woman aged 25 to 39 with COVID-19, enrolled during active disease. The chain has TRBV18 and TRBJ2-2; 9 positions agree with TRBD2. Sequenced: peripheral blood. CDR3 nucleotides: TGTGCCAGCTCACCTGGACTAGCGTACACCGGGGAGCTGTTTTTT. Translating gives CASSPGLAYTGELFF.